Listed below are T cell receptor beta chains from one sample, sequenced in a study of control samples from healthy donors and cancer patients. Assay: immunoSEQ multiplex PCR; the TCRdb copy retains only in-frame clones and omits some. Among under 80,000 clones listed, 93% were seen once. Input material: PBMCs. Receptors originate from a middle-aged woman with lung cancer. Both conserved end residues are part of each CDR3. The D gene is left open where the match is weak. The size field is filled for only some rows; it gives once, few, many or a size class.

NA	NA	TRBV6-1	TRBJ1-4	TGTGCCAGCAGTGAACGCTGGGGGGCAACTAATGAAAAACTGTTTTTT	CASSERWGATNEKLFF
NA	NA	TRBV9	TRBJ1-6	TGTGCCAGCAGCGCGAGTCAGGGCTGGCCCCTCCACTTT	CASSASQGWPLHF
NA	TRBD1	TRBV27	TRBJ2-7	TGTGCCAGCAGTTTAGGACAGGGGGCGGTGTACGAGCAGTACTTC	CASSLGQGAVYEQYF
NA	TRBD1	TRBV7-9	TRBJ1-1	TGTGCCAGCAGCTTAAGTGGGACAGGGATTGAAGCTTTCTTT	CASSLSGTGIEAFF
NA	NA	TRBV9	TRBJ2-3	TGTGCCAGCAGCGGGACATCTAGCACAGATACGCAGTATTTT	CASSGTSSTDTQYF
NA	TRBD1	TRBV7-2	TRBJ1-5	TGTGCCAGCAGCCCGGGACAGGGTTCAAGTCAGCCCCAGCATTTT	CASSPGQGSSQPQHF
NA	NA	TRBV29-1	TRBJ1-1	TGCAGCGTTGAAGTGGGGGGAACTTTCTTT	CSVEVGGTFF
NA	TRBD1	TRBV27	TRBJ1-2	TGTGCCAGCAGTTCGGGACAGGGGGCCCTCTATGGCTACACCTTC	CASSSGQGALYGYTF
NA	TRBD2	TRBV13	TRBJ2-1	TGTGCCAGCAGCTTAGGGCCGGGACTAGCCCCTAATGAGCAGTTCTTC	CASSLGPGLAPNEQFF
NA	NA	TRBV5-1	TRBJ1-5	TGCGCCAGCAGCCCGACCGGGCGAGGCTCTGACAATCAGCCCCAGCATTTT	CASSPTGRGSDNQPQHF
NA	NA	TRBV19	TRBJ2-7	TGTGCCAGTAGTATAGTCTTAACAGGGTGGCAGAGGTCCTCACTCGACGAGCAGTACTTC	CASSIVLTGWQRSSLDEQYF
NA	NA	TRBV7-6	TRBJ2-7	TGTGCCAGCACCCCAGAAAGGCTTTCGACCTACGAGCAGTACTTC	CASTPERLSTYEQYF
NA	TRBD1	TRBV6-5	TRBJ1-2	TGTGCCAGCAGTTACCAGACAGGGGTCTCCGGCTACACCTTC	CASSYQTGVSGYTF
NA	NA	TRBV2	TRBJ2-6	TGTGCCAGCAGGGACTCTGGGGCCAACGTCCTGACTTTC	CASRDSGANVLTF
NA	NA	TRBV19	TRBJ1-2	TGTGCCAGTAGACCTTGGGAAGGAAACTATGGCTACACCTTC	CASRPWEGNYGYTF
NA	NA	TRBV10-1	TRBJ1-1	TGCGCCAGCCAAATGGGGATTGGCACTGAAGCTTTCTTT	CASQMGIGTEAFF
NA	NA	TRBV2	TRBJ1-5	TGTGCCAGCAGTGAGGTAGGTGGGCAAATACATCAGCCCCAGCATTTT	CASSEVGGQIHQPQHF
once	NA	TRBV24-1	TRBJ2-3	TGTGCCACCAGTGAGTCACCTAGCACAGATACGCAGTATTTT	CATSESPSTDTQYF
NA	NA	TRBV19	TRBJ1-1	TGTGCCAGTAGCCTGGGACGGGCCACTGAAGCTTTCTTT	CASSLGRATEAFF
NA	NA	TRBV25-1	TRBJ1-4	TGTGCCAGCAAGGCAAGGGAGGAAAAACTGTTTTTT	CASKAREEKLFF
NA	TRBD1	TRBV19	TRBJ1-1	TGTGCCAGTAGACCCCAGGGGGCGACCACTGAAGCTTTCTTT	CASRPQGATTEAFF
NA	NA	TRBV20-1	TRBJ1-1	TGCAGTGCTCCCTTGCGGGCAGGAGCTTTCTTT	CSAPLRAGAFF
once	NA	TRBV18	TRBJ1-4	TGTGCCAGCTCACCGGGGACAAGCACTAATGAAAAACTGTTTTTT	CASSPGTSTNEKLFF
NA	NA	TRBV5-1	TRBJ2-4	TGCGCCAGCAGCTTGAGGAGCTCCCCGGGAGCCAAAAACATTCAGTACTTC	CASSLRSSPGAKNIQYF
NA	TRBD1	TRBV3-1/TRBV3-2	TRBJ2-7	TGTGCCAGCAGCCCGAGTCCTAGGACAGGGGGAGAGCAGTACTTC	CASSPSPRTGGEQYF
NA	NA	TRBV5-8	TRBJ2-3	TGTGCCAGCAAGGAGCGCGCAAGCACAGATACGCAGTATTTT	CASKERASTDTQYF
NA	NA	TRBV25-1	TRBJ2-5	TGTGCCAGCAGTGAACGGAGCGGTGAGACCCAGTACTTC	CASSERSGETQYF
NA	NA	TRBV5-1	TRBJ2-7	TGCGCCAGCAGCTTGAGGGAATCCTACGAGCAGTACTTC	CASSLRESYEQYF
NA	NA	TRBV19	TRBJ2-5	TGTGCCAGTAGCCAATGGACGGGAAGAGAGACCCAGTACTTC	CASSQWTGRETQYF
NA	NA	TRBV12-3/TRBV12-4	TRBJ1-2	TGTGCCAGCAGCTTAGGGGGTTCCTATGGCTACACCTTC	CASSLGGSYGYTF
NA	NA	TRBV21-1	TRBJ2-7	TGTGCCAGCAGCAAAAAAGGGAACCCGGGAGAGCAGTACTTC	CASSKKGNPGEQYF
NA	TRBD2	TRBV11-3	TRBJ2-2	TGTGCCAGCGGCCTGGGCGGGGGGGCTGGCACCGGGGAGCTGTTTTTT	CASGLGGGAGTGELFF
NA	NA	TRBV6-5	TRBJ2-7	TGTGCCAGCAGTTACGGATTCTCCTACGAGCAGTACTTC	CASSYGFSYEQYF
NA	TRBD2	TRBV6-1	TRBJ2-7	TGTGCCAGCAGTGACATACTAGCGGGGGGGTTCTACGAGCAGTACTTC	CASSDILAGGFYEQYF
NA	TRBD2	TRBV2	TRBJ2-4	TGTGCCAGTAAAAACCTAGCGGGGGGTCTAAAAAACATTCAGTACTTC	CASKNLAGGLKNIQYF
NA	NA	TRBV2	TRBJ1-2	TGTGCCAGCAGTGAATATAGGGCGTCGGATGGCTACACCTTC	CASSEYRASDGYTF
NA	NA	TRBV4-1	TRBJ1-2	TGCGCCAGCAGCCAGTGGCAGGGCCGGTATGGCTACACCTTC	CASSQWQGRYGYTF
few	NA	TRBV15	TRBJ1-1	TGTGCCACCAGCAGAGATATAGATCGGGCTTTCTTT	CATSRDIDRAFF
few	NA	TRBV4-2	TRBJ1-2	TGTGCCAGCAGCCAAGAGGGGGCGCACTATGGCTACACCTTC	CASSQEGAHYGYTF
NA	TRBD2	TRBV5-1	TRBJ2-1	TGCGCCAGCAGCTTGCAGCGGGGGGGATCCAATGAGCAGTTCTTC	CASSLQRGGSNEQFF
NA	NA	TRBV7-8	TRBJ1-5	TGTGCCAGCAGCCGATCAGAGAATTCGGTCAATCAGCCCCAGCATTTT	CASSRSENSVNQPQHF
NA	NA	TRBV7-2	TRBJ1-1	TGTGCCAGCAGCTTCTCGACAGGGAACACTGAAGCTTTCTTT	CASSFSTGNTEAFF
NA	NA	TRBV28	TRBJ2-3	TGTGCCAGCAGGCGGAATACGCAGTATTTT	CASRRNTQYF
once	NA	TRBV19	TRBJ1-1	TGTGCCACCGCGCCCACAGCAATGAACACTGAAGCTTTCTTT	CATAPTAMNTEAFF
NA	NA	TRBV7-3	TRBJ1-2	TGTGCCAGCAGCCTTAGTCCGGTTCTAAACTATGGCTACACCTTC	CASSLSPVLNYGYTF
NA	NA	TRBV6-5	TRBJ2-7	TGTGCCAGCAGTTCCCCCGGGACACCCTATGCCTTC	CASSSPGTPYAF
NA	NA	TRBV11-2	TRBJ1-1	TGTGCCAGCAGCTTAGAAAATTTTTCTGAAGCTTTCTTT	CASSLENFSEAFF
NA	NA	TRBV2	TRBJ1-2	TGTGCCAGCAGTGGGGGTTTGAGGGACCGGCTCGACTACACCTTC	CASSGGLRDRLDYTF
NA	NA	TRBV5-1	TRBJ2-1	TGCGCCAGCAGTAACGCCGGGCCGGCGAGCTCCTACAATGAGCAGTTCTTC	CASSNAGPASSYNEQFF
NA	TRBD1	TRBV7-9	TRBJ1-1	TGTGCCAGCAGCTCGGACAGGGACACTGAAGCTTTCTTT	CASSSDRDTEAFF
once	NA	TRBV10-3	TRBJ1-6	TGTGCCATCAGTGAGTCCAAGGGGGTAAATTCACCCCTCCACTTT	CAISESKGVNSPLHF